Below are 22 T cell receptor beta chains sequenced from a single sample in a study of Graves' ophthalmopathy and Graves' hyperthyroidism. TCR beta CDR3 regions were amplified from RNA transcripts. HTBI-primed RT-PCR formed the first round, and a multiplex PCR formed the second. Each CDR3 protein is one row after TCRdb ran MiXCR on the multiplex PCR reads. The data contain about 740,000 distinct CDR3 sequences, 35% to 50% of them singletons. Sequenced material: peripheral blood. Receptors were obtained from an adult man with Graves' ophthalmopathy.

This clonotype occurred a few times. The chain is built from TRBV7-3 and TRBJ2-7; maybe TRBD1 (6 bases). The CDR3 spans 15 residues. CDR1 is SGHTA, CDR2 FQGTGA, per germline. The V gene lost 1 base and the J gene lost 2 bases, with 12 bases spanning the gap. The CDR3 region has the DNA TGTGCCAGCAGCTTAAAGAAGGGGGAAGCCTACGAGCAGTACTTC. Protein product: CASSLKKGEAYEQYF. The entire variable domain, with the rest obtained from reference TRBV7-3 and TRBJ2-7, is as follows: GAGVSQTPSNKVTEKGKYVELRCDPISGHTALYWYRQSLGQGPEFLIYFQGTGAADDSGLPNDRFFAVRPEGSVSTLKIQRTERGDSAVYLCASSLKKGEAYEQYFGPGTRLTVT.

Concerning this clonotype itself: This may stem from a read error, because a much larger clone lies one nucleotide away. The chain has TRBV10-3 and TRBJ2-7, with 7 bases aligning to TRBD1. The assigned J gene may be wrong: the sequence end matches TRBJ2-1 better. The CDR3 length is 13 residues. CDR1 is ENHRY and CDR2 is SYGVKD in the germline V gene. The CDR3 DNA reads TGTGCCATCACCCTTGGACAGGAGTACGAGCAGTTCTTC. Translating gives CAITLGQEYEQFF.

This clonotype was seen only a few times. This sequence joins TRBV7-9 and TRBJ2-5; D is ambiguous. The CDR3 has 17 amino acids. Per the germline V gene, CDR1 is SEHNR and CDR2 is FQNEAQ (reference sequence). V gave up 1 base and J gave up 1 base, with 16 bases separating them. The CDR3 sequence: CASSLVVIHGSQETQYF. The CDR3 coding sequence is TGTGCCAGCAGCTTAGTCGTGATTCACGGGTCCCAAGAGACCCAGTACTTC.

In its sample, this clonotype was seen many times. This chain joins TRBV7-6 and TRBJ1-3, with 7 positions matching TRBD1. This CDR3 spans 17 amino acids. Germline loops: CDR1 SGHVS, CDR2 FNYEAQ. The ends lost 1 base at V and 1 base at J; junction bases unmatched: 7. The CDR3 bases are TGTGCCAGCAGCTTAGAAGGGACAGCCTGGTCTGGAAACACCATATATTTT. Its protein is CASSLEGTAWSGNTIYF.

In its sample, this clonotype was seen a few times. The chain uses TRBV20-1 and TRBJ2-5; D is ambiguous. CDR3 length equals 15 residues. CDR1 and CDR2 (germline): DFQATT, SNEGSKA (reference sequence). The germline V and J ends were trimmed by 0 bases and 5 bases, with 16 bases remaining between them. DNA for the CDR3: TGCAGTGCTAGAGATATGCGGAAGGAGTGGGAGACCCAGTACTTC. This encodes CSARDMRKEWETQYF.

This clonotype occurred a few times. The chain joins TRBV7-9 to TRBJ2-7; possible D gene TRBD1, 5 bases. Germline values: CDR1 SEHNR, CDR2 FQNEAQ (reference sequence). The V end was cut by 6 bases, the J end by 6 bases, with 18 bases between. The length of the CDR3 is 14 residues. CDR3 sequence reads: CASSSWQGYGEQYF. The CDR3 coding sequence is TGTGCCAGCAGTTCATGGCAGGGTTACGGCGAGCAGTACTTC. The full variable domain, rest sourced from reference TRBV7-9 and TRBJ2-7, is DTGVSQNPRHKITKRGQNVTFRCDPISEHNRLYWYRQTLGQGPEFLTYFQNEAQLEKSRLLSDRFSAERPKGSFSTLEIQRTEQGDSAMYLCASSSWQGYGEQYFGPGTRLTVT.

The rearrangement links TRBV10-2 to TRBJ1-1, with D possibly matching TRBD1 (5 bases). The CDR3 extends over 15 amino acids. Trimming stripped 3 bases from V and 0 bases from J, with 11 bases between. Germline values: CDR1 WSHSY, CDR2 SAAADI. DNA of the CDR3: TGCGCCAGCAGTGATAGAGACAGCATGAACACTGAAGCTTTCTTT. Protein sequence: CASSDRDSMNTEAFF.

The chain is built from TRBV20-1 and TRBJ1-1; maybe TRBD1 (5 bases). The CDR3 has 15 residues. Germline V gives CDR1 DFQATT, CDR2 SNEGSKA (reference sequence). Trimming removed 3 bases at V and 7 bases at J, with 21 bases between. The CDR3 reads CSASNGWGMEDEAFF. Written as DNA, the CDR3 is TGCAGTGCTAGTAACGGGTGGGGGATGGAGGATGAAGCTTTCTTT.

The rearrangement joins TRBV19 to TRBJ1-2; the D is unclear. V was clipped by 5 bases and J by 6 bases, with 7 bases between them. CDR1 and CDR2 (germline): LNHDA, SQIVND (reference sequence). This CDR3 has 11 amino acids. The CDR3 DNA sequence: TGTGCCAGTAGTCCCCGCCATGGCTACACCTTC. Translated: CASSPRHGYTF.

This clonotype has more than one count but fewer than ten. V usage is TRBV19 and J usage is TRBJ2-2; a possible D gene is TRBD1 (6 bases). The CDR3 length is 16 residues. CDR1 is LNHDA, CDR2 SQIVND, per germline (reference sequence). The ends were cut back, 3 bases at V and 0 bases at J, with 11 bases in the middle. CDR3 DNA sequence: TGTGCCAGTAGTATTAGGACAGCGGCGAACACCGGGGAGCTGTTTTTT. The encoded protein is CASSIRTAANTGELFF.

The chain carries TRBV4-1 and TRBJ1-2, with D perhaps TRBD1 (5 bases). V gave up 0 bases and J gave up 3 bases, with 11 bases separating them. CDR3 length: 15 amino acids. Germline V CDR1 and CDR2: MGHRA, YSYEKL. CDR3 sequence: CASSQDGGTYYGYTF. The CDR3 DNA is TGCGCCAGCAGCCAAGATGGAGGGACTTACTATGGCTACACCTTC.

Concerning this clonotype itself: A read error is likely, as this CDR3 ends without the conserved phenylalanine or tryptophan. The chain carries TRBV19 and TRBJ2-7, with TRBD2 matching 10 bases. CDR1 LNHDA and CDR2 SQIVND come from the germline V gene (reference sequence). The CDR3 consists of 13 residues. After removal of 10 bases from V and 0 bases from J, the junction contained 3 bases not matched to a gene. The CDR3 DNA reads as TGTGCCACCAGACTAGCGGGCTCCTACGAGCAGTACCTC. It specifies CATRLAGSYEQYL.

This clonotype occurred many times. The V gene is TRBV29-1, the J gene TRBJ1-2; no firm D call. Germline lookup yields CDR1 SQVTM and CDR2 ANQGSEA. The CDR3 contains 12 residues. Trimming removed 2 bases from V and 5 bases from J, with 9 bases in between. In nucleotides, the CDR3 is TGCAGCGTTGAACGAGGATCTTATGGCTACACCTTC. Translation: CSVERGSYGYTF.

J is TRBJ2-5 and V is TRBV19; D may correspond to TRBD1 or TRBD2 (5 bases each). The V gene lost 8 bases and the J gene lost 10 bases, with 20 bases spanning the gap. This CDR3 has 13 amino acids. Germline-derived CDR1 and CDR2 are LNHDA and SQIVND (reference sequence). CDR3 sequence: CASGDRGRDVQYF. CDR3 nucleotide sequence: TGTGCCAGTGGGGACCGGGGCCGGGACGTCCAGTACTTC.

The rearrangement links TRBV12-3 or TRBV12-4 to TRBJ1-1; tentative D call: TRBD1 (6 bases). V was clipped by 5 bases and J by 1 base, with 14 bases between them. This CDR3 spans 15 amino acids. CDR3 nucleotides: TGTGCCAGCAGTCCAAAACAGGGATCGAACACTGAAGCTTTCTTT. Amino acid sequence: CASSPKQGSNTEAFF.

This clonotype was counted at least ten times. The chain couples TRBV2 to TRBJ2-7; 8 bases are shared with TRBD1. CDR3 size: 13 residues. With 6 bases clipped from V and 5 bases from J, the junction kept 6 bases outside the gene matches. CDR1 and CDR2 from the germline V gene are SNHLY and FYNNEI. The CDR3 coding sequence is TGTGCCAGCAGCAGACAGGGGCTCGACGAGCAGTACTTC. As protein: CASSRQGLDEQYF.

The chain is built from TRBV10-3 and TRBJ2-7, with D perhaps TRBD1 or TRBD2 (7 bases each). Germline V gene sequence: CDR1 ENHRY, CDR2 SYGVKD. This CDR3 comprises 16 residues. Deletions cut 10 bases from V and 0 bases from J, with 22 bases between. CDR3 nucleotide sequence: TGTGCCAGCAGCAAGGGGGGGACAGATAACTCCTACGAGCAGTACTTC. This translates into CASSKGGTDNSYEQYF.

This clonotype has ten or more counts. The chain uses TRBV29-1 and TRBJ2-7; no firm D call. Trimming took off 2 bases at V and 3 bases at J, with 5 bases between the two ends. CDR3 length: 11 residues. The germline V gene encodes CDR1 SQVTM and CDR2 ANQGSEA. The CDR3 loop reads CSVEHIYEQYF. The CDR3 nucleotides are TGCAGCGTTGAACATATCTACGAGCAGTACTTC.

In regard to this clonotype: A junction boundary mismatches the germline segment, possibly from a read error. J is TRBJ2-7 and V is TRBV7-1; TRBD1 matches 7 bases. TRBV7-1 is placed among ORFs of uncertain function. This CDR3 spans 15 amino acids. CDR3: CARSSDTGAMDEQYF. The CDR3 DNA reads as TGTGCCCGCAGCTCGGACACAGGGGCAATGGACGAGCAGTACTTC.

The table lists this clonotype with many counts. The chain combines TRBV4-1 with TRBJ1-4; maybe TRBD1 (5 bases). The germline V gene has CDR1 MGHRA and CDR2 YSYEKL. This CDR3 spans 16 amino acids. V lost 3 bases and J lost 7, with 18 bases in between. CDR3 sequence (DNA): TGCGCCAGCAGCCAGCACGTGGACACAGAGGTTGAAAAACTGTTTTTT. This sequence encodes CASSQHVDTEVEKLFF.

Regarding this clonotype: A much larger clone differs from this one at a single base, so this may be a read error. CDR3: CASRSGGYDYTF. For the CDR3, the DNA is TGTGCCAGCAGATCAGGGGGCTATGACTACACCTTC. The V and J genes are TRBV7-2 and TRBJ1-2, with TRBD1 matching over 8 bases. CDR1 is SGHTA, CDR2 FQGNSA, per germline. The length of the CDR3 is 12 residues. The full variable domain, in which reference TRBV7-2 and TRBJ1-2 provide the parts outside the CDR3, is GAGVSQSPSNKVTEKGKDVELRCDPISGHTALYWYRQSLGQGLEFLIYFQGNSAPDKSGLPSDRFSAERTGGSVSTLTIQRTQQEDSAVYLCASRSGGYDYTFGSGTRLTVV.

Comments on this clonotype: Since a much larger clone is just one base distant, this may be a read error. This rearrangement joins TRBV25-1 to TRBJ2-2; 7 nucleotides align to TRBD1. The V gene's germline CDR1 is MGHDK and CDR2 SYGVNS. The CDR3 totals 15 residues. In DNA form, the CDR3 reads TGTGCCGGCAGCCTTACAGGGGCGAACACCGGGGAGCTGTTTTTT. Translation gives CAGSLTGANTGELFF.